This T cell receptor (beta chain) emerged from a study of shared clonotypes between healthy human individuals. Participating donors were healthy, HIV-negative adults free of recent acute infections or vaccinations. The CDR3 spans 16 residues. V trimming: 3 bases; J trimming: 1 base; junction bases outside the gene matches: 6. CDR1 and CDR2 (germline): SGDLS, YYNGEE. Study results and caveats: Shared clonotypes: approximately 5.3% naive CD4, about 3.5% naive CD8, less than 2.5% memory CD4, approximately 0.41% memory CD8.

Libraries were prepared by immunoSEQ multiplex PCR; TCRdb keeps only in-frame clonotypes and omits some of them. The sample records about 2.3 million clones, 85% to 95% being singletons. This clone showed up just once. Antigen specificity is unknown. The clonotype originates from a man aged 18 to 30 in good health. Some clones in this sample may be carry-over from other donors' samples. The chain uses TRBV9 and TRBJ2-5; 10 positions agree with TRBD2. Sequenced sample: naive CD4+ T cells from PBMCs. The subset: CD45RA+ positively selected. In DNA, the CDR3 is TGTGCCAGCAGCGCACTCAGCGGGAGGGCCCAAGAGACCCAGTACTTC. Encoded protein: CASSALSGRAQETQYF.